This paragraph reports one TCR beta chain. Its target is unknown. This entry comes from a study of cytomegalovirus exposure and HLA in healthy donors. Study conclusions and caveats: In an earlier analysis, about 87% or about 30%: the productive usage of most TCR beta V segments.

The CDR3 contains 13 residues. The ends were cut back, 0 bases at V and 9 bases at J, with 9 bases in the middle. Germline CDR1 SGHVS, CDR2 FNYEAQ. The PCR had 60 Vbeta and 13 Jbeta primers. TCRdb keeps only in-frame clones here, not all; method: immunoSEQ multiplex PCR. This listing includes tens of thousands of clones. The TCR comes from a female donor in good health and CMV-seropositive. The sequenced material came from PBMCs. This chain uses TRBV7-6 with TRBJ2-4, with D possibly matching TRBD1 (6 bases). CDR3: CASSLAEQGIQYF. The CDR3 DNA reads TGTGCCAGCAGCTTAGCAGAACAGGGCATTCAGTACTTC.